Shown below are 18 T cell receptor beta chains from a single sample sequenced in a study of cytomegalovirus exposure and HLA in healthy donors. This PCR relied on a set of 60 Vbeta primers and 13 Jbeta primers. TCRdb's table, derived via immunoSEQ multiplex PCR, lists solely in-frame clones and lacks some. The data show about 150,000 clones, around 79% seen once. The sample comprised PBMCs. The receptor source for this set is a woman aged 25 to 45 in good health and CMV-seronegative.

The sample holds one count of this clone. The chain links TRBV5-1 to TRBJ2-5, with 11 positions matching TRBD2. This CDR3 has 15 amino acids. Looked up from germline, CDR1 is SGHRS and CDR2 is YFSETQ. V shed 0 bases, J shed 3 bases, and the junction held 1 base outside the gene matches. Written as DNA, the CDR3 is TGCGCCAGCAGCTTGGGACTAGCGGGGAAAGAGACCCAGTACTTC. Residues: CASSLGLAGKETQYF. Full variable domain (missing parts from reference TRBV5-1 and TRBJ2-5): KAGVTQTPRYLIKTRGQQVTLSCSPISGHRSVSWYQQTPGQGLQFLFEYFSETQRNKGNFPGRFSGRQFSNSRSEMNVSTLELGDSALYLCASSLGLAGKETQYFGPGTRLLVL.

This clone was observed a few times. V is TRBV29-1 and J is TRBJ1-1; D might be TRBD1 (6 bases). Germline lookup yields CDR1 SQVTM and CDR2 ANQGSEA. This CDR3 is 13 amino acids long. Trimming pared 5 bases from V and 0 bases from J, leaving 10 bases between. The CDR3 reads CSVQGLMNTEAFF. The CDR3, as DNA: TGCAGCGTTCAGGGGCTGATGAACACTGAAGCTTTCTTT.

The chain uses TRBV5-1 and TRBJ1-1; a weak D match, TRBD1 (5 bases). Between the trimmed V and J ends, which lost 0 bases and 6 bases, there was a span of 15 bases. Germline V lookup: CDR1 SGHRS, CDR2 YFSETQ. This CDR3 is 15 amino acids long. In DNA form, the CDR3 reads TGCGCCAGCAGCTTGGACAGGAGGGCGACGGCTGAAGCTTTCTTT. It encodes CASSLDRRATAEAFF.

This chain connects TRBV30 to TRBJ1-1, with D hard to call. The ends were cut back, 1 base at V and 8 bases at J, with 14 bases in the middle. This CDR3 contains 13 residues. Looked up from germline, CDR1 is GTSNPN and CDR2 is SVGIG (reference sequence). CDR3 residues: CAWSAGHRAEAFF. The CDR3 DNA follows: TGTGCCTGGAGTGCCGGCCACAGAGCAGAAGCTTTCTTT.

This chain connects TRBV7-2 to TRBJ1-3, with TRBD1 matching 9 bases. V lost 2 bases to trimming and J lost 4 bases; unmatched junction nucleotides: 6. The CDR3 runs 16 residues. The germline V gene encodes CDR1 SGHTA and CDR2 FQGNSA. CDR3 in DNA: TGTGCCAGCAGCTTAACCGGACAGGGGTGGGGAAACACCATATATTTT. It yields the protein CASSLTGQGWGNTIYF.

The chain recombines TRBV11-3 with TRBJ2-2; D gene ambiguous. Trimming removed 5 bases at V and 1 base at J, with 8 bases between. Germline assignment: CDR1 SGHNT and CDR2 YENEEA. CDR3 length: 14 residues. The CDR3 DNA is TGTGCCAGCAGCCTAAACAGGAACACCGGGGAGCTGTTTTTT. It translates to CASSLNRNTGELFF.

The rearrangement joins TRBV7-3 to TRBJ2-7; D possibly corresponds to TRBD1 (6 bases). CDR1 is SGHTA and CDR2 is FQGTGA in the germline V gene. The CDR3 contains 15 residues. The ends were cut back, 5 bases at V and 2 bases at J, with 16 bases in the middle. The CDR3, as DNA: TGTGCCAGCAGCCCGCGTGAGGGGGTGACCTACGAGCAGTACTTC. Protein sequence: CASSPREGVTYEQYF.

The V and J genes are TRBV5-1 and TRBJ2-2; D uncertain. Germline V gives CDR1 SGHRS, CDR2 YFSETQ. The CDR3 has 16 residues. Trimming removed 2 bases from V and 0 bases from J, with 11 bases in between. CDR3 nucleotide sequence: TGCGCCAGCAGCTTACGCAACAACGCGAACACCGGGGAGCTGTTTTTT. Residues: CASSLRNNANTGELFF.

This sequence joins TRBV5-8 and TRBJ1-6, with 9 bases lining up with TRBD1. J gave up 5 bases and V 3 bases, and 6 bases lay outside the gene matches. The CDR3 length is 16 residues. Germline-derived CDR1 and CDR2 are SGHTS and YDEGEE. In DNA form, the CDR3 reads TGTGCCAGCAGCTCGCGGACAGGGGTCGATAATTCACCCCTCCACTTT. Amino acid sequence: CASSSRTGVDNSPLHF.

The V and J genes are TRBV6-4 and TRBJ1-1; possible D gene TRBD1, 5 bases. Trimming took 5 bases from V and 1 from J, leaving 8 bases between them. This CDR3 has 13 amino acids. CDR1 is MRHNA, CDR2 SNTAGT, per germline. CDR3 coding DNA: TGTGCCAGCAGTACCAGGGAGAACACTGAAGCTTTCTTT. Translated: CASSTRENTEAFF.

The rearrangement uses TRBV5-1 and TRBJ2-2; 9 positions agree with TRBD2. The trim removed 1 base at V and 0 bases at J, leaving 7 bases unmatched. The CDR3 covers 18 residues. Germline loops: CDR1 SGHRS, CDR2 YFSETQ. The chain's CDR3 is CASSLRPSGGTNTGELFF. In nucleotides, the CDR3 is TGCGCCAGCAGCTTGCGACCCAGCGGGGGGACGAACACCGGGGAGCTGTTTTTT.

J is TRBJ2-7 and V is TRBV6-1, with 8 positions matching TRBD1. Germline V gene data show CDR1 as MNHNS and CDR2 as SASEGT. The CDR3 runs to 13 residues. Trimming cost V 7 bases and J 2 bases; bases outside gene matches: 4. CDR3 DNA sequence: TGTGCCAGCACCACGACAGGGGCCTACGAGCAGTACTTC. It specifies CASTTTGAYEQYF.

The rearrangement joins TRBV7-3 to TRBJ2-6; 9 positions agree with TRBD1. The CDR3 contains 16 residues. V was clipped by 5 bases and J by 2 bases; unmatched bases: 4. Germline V lookup: CDR1 SGHTA, CDR2 FQGTGA. As DNA, the CDR3 is TGTGCCAGCAGCCCGGGACAGGGAACTGGGGCCAACGTCCTGACTTTC. Protein: CASSPGQGTGANVLTF.

This sequence joins TRBV11-2 and TRBJ1-1; D is unclear. The CDR3 is 15 amino acids. The ends were cut back, 1 base at V and 4 bases at J, with 13 bases in the middle. Per germline, CDR1 SGHAT and CDR2 FQNNGV. Written as DNA, the CDR3 is TGTGCCAGCAGCTTAGGGTTTACTACTATCACTGAAGCTTTCTTT. This sequence encodes CASSLGFTTITEAFF.

J is TRBJ2-5 and V is TRBV5-4, with TRBD2 matching over 12 bases. Germline values: CDR1 SGHNT, CDR2 YYREEE (reference sequence). This CDR3 region has 17 residues. The ends lost 4 bases at V and 4 bases at J; junction bases unmatched: 11. The CDR3 nucleotides read TGTGCCAGCAGCCCCCCGGGGGCTAGCGGGGGGGGAGAGACCCAGTACTTC. As protein: CASSPPGASGGGETQYF.

The chain recombines TRBV27 with TRBJ2-7, with D possibly being TRBD1 (5 bases). The CDR3 spans 14 residues. Trimming shortened V by 6 bases and J by 2 bases, and 14 bases separated the two germline ends. CDR1 is MNHEY and CDR2 is SMNVEV in the germline V gene (reference sequence). CDR3 protein: CASRGGAGTYEQYF. The CDR3 nucleotides are TGTGCCAGCAGGGGTGGGGCAGGGACCTACGAGCAGTACTTC.

The chain carries TRBV6-5 and TRBJ2-1, with 7 bases aligning to TRBD2. CDR3 length equals 16 residues. Germline values: CDR1 MNHEY, CDR2 SVGAGI. V was clipped by 4 bases and J by 0 bases; unmatched bases: 6. The CDR3 region is CASSSSGASSYNEQFF. The CDR3 nucleotides are TGTGCCAGCAGTTCGAGCGGGGCTAGCTCCTACAATGAGCAGTTCTTC.

The chain combines TRBV9 with TRBJ1-2; 9 bases line up with TRBD1. Germline-derived CDR1 and CDR2 are SGDLS and YYNGEE. The J segment lost 3 bases and the V segment lost 2 bases, leaving 2 bases of the junction unmatched. This CDR3 is 14 amino acids long. In DNA, the CDR3 is TGTGCCAGCAGCGTGGGACAGGGTTACTATGGCTACACCTTC. Encoded protein: CASSVGQGYYGYTF.